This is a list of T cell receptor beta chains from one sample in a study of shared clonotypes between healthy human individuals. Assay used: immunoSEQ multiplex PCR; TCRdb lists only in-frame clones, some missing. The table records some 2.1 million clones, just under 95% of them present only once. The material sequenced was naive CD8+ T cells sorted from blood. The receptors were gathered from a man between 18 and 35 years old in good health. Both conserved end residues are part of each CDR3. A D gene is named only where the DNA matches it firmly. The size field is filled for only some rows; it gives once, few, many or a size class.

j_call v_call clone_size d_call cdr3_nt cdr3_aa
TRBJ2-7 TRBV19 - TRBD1 TGTGCCAGTAGTCCGGGACAGGCGACCTACGAGCAGTACTTC CASSPGQATYEQYF
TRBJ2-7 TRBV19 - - TGTGCCAGTAATCACATGCAGGGTTACGAGCAGTACTTC CASNHMQGYEQYF
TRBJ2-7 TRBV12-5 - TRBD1 TGTGCTAGTGGTTTGGTACCTTTAGGACAGGGCTACGAGCAGTACTTC CASGLVPLGQGYEQYF
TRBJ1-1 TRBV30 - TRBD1 TGTGCCTGGAGTGTCGGACAGGGGAGTACTGAAGCTTTCTTT CAWSVGQGSTEAFF
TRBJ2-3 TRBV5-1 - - TGCGCCAGCCGGGACCGGCCCCAAGATACGCAGTATTTT CASRDRPQDTQYF
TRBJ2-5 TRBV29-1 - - TGCAGCGTTCCGGATGGGGAGACCCAGTACTTC CSVPDGETQYF
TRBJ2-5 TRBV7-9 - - TGTGCCAGCAGCTTATCGCAGACCCAAGAGACCCAGTACTTC CASSLSQTQETQYF
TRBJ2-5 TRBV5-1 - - TGCGCCAGCAGCTTGGAATCGTACTACCAAGAGACCCAGTACTTC CASSLESYYQETQYF
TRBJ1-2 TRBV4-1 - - TGCGCCAGCAGCCAAGAGAGTGGGGGCTATGGCTACACCTTC CASSQESGGYGYTF
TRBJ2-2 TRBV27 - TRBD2 TGTGCCAGCAGCCTCTGGGCGGGGGGGGCTCCCGGGGAGCTGTTTTTT CASSLWAGGAPGELFF
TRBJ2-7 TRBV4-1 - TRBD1 TGCGCCAGCAGCCAAGCCCGACAGGGGGCCTACGAGCAGTACTTC CASSQARQGAYEQYF
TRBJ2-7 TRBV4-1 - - TGCGCCAGCAGCCATAGGGTTAAAGCAGACGAGCAGTACTTC CASSHRVKADEQYF
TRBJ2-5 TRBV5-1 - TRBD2 TGCGCCAGCAGCTTGGAGGGAGGGCCGCAGACCCAGTACTTC CASSLEGGPQTQYF
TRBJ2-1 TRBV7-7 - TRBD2 TGTGCTAGCAGCTCCGGACTAGCGGGATTTAATGAGCAGTTCTTC CASSSGLAGFNEQFF
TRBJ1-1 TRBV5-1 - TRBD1 TGCGCCAGCAGCTTGGGACAGGGGCGGACTGAAGCTTTCTTT CASSLGQGRTEAFF
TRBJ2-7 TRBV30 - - TGTGCCTGCCTCGGAGTCCCGAGGGAAGCGGCCAACTACGAGCAGTACTTC CACLGVPREAANYEQYF
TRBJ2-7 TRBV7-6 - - TGTGCCAGCAGCGAAACCGGGATTACCTACGAGCAGTACTTC CASSETGITYEQYF
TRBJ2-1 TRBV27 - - TGTGCCAGCAGTTTAGACCCGCCCGCCTACAATGAGCAGTTCTTC CASSLDPPAYNEQFF
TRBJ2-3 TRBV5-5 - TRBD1 TGTGCCAGCAACCTCCTTGAGACAGGGTTCACAGATACGCAGTATTTT CASNLLETGFTDTQYF
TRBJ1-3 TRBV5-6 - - TGTGCCAGCAGCTTCGTACACTCTGGAAACACCATATATTTT CASSFVHSGNTIYF
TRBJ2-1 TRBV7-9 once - TGTGCCAGCAGCTTACTGGAACCTCCCTCCTACAATGAGCAGTTCTTC CASSLLEPPSYNEQFF
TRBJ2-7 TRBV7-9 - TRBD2 TGTGCCAGCAGCTGGACTAGCGGGAGGATATATGACGAGCAGTACTTC CASSWTSGRIYDEQYF
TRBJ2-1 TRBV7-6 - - TGTGCCAGCAGCTTAGTGGCCCGTCCGAGCTCCTACAATGAGCAGTTCTTC CASSLVARPSSYNEQFF
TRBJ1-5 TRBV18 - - TGTGCCAGCTCACCGGGAGAGCTTCCCCAGCATTTT CASSPGELPQHF
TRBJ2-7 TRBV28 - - TGTGCCAGCAGTTTACAGGTCGCCTACGAGCAGTACTTC CASSLQVAYEQYF
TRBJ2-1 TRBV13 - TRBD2 TGTGCCAGCAGCTTACCGGGACTAGACGAGCAGTTCTTC CASSLPGLDEQFF
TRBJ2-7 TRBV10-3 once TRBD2 TGTGCCATCCGGGACGGGGGGGTCCTCGAGCAGTACTTC CAIRDGGVLEQYF
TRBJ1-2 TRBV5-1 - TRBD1 TGCGCCAGCAGCTTATCGACAGGGCTGGGTGGCTACACCTTC CASSLSTGLGGYTF
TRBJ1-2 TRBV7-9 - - TGTGCCAGCAGTTTAGACGGGTTCTATGGCTACACCTTC CASSLDGFYGYTF
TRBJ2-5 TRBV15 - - TGTGCCACCAGCAGAGATCGGGCAGTCCAAGAGACCCAGTACTTC CATSRDRAVQETQYF
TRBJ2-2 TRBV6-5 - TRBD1 TGTGCCAGCAGTTGGACAGGCCCGGCACGGGAGCTGTTTTTT CASSWTGPARELFF
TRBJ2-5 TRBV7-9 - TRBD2 TGTGCCAGCAGCCCCCCCAGGGAGGGCCAAGAGACCCAGTACTTC CASSPPREGQETQYF
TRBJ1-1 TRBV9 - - TGTGCCAGCAGCTCCCGTGAGGGGGGGACTGAAGCTTTCTTT CASSSREGGTEAFF
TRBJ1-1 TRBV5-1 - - TGCGCCAGCAGTTACACCTGGGAAACCACTGAAGCTTTCTTT CASSYTWETTEAFF
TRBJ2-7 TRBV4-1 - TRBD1 TGCGCCAGCAGTACAGGACAGGGACACTACGAGCAGTACTTC CASSTGQGHYEQYF
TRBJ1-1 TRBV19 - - TGTGCCAGTAGTATAGGTGTAACAGGGATGAACACTGAAGCTTTCTTT CASSIGVTGMNTEAFF
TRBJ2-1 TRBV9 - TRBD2 TGTGCCAGCAGCCCCCCGGCTAGCGGAGACAATGAGCAGTTCTTC CASSPPASGDNEQFF
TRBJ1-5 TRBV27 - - TGTGCCAGCAGTTTATTGGGAGCACAAGATCAGCCCCAGCATTTT CASSLLGAQDQPQHF
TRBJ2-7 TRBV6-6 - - TGTGCCGTGGGGCGGAGCGCCTACGAGCAGTACTTC CAVGRSAYEQYF
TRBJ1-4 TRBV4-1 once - TGCGCCAGCAGCCCCCCAACTAATGAAAAACTGTTTTTT CASSPPTNEKLFF
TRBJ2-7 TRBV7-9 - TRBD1 TGTGCCAGCAGCTTAGGGACAGGGGGGGTCCGGTCCTACGAGCAGTACTTC CASSLGTGGVRSYEQYF
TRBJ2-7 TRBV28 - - TGTGCCAGCAGTTTCCGGCAGGGGTTGGACGAGCAGTACTTC CASSFRQGLDEQYF
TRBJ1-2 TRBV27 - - TGTGCCAGCAGTCCCCGTCCTTCGGACTACTATGGCTACACCTTC CASSPRPSDYYGYTF
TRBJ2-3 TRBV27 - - TGTGCCAGCAGTTTGACAGGTGCTAGCACAGATACGCAGTATTTT CASSLTGASTDTQYF
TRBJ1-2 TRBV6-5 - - TGTGCCAGCAGTTATGTCCAGGGCGTAGTGTATGGCTACACCTTC CASSYVQGVVYGYTF
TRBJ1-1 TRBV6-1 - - TGTGCCAGCCTATCCGGTAGAAACACTGAAGCTTTCTTT CASLSGRNTEAFF
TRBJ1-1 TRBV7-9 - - TGTGCCAGCAGCAACCCCAGGGGCCTGGGGACTGAAGCTTTCTTT CASSNPRGLGTEAFF
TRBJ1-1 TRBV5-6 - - TGTGCCAGCAGTAACGGAGAGGTGGATGAAGCTTTCTTT CASSNGEVDEAFF
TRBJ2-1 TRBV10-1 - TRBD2 TGCGCCAGCAGTGTCCCAGCGGGAGCTCCGCCACTCAACAATGAGCAGTTCTTC CASSVPAGAPPLNNEQFF
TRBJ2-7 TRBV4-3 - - TGCGCCAGCAGCCAAGTTGCGGCCGGTAGCTCCTACGAGCAGTACTTC CASSQVAAGSSYEQYF
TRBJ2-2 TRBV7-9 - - TGTGCCAGCAGCTTAGTCCCTAGGGAGCTGTTTTTT CASSLVPRELFF
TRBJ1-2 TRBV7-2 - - TGTGCCAGCAGCTTCTTGGAAAACTATGGCTACACCTTC CASSFLENYGYTF